The 27 T cell receptor beta chains given below trace back to one sample, sequenced in a study of control samples from healthy donors and cancer patients. Only in-frame clones appear in the TCRdb table, and some are missing; sequencing was by immunoSEQ multiplex PCR. The table includes about 140,000 clones, approximately 91% detected once. Sequencing used blood. All receptors derive from a man aged 25 to 40 in good health.

The rearrangement joins TRBV7-2 to TRBJ2-7; D ambiguous. Trimming took 1 base from V and 3 from J, leaving 7 bases between them. The CDR3 spans 13 residues. Per germline, CDR1 SGHTA and CDR2 FQGNSA. The CDR3 sequence is CASSLVPHYEQYF. The CDR3 coding sequence is TGTGCCAGCAGCTTAGTGCCTCACTACGAGCAGTACTTC.

The chain is built from TRBV6-1 and TRBJ1-1; the match to TRBD1 covers 8 bases. V dropped 0 bases and J dropped 3; count of bases not matched to a gene: 0. This CDR3 comprises 14 residues. The germline V gene has CDR1 MNHNS and CDR2 SASEGT. The CDR3 nucleotides are TGTGCCAGCAGTGAAGCGGGACAGGACACTGAAGCTTTCTTT. Translating gives CASSEAGQDTEAFF.

The chain couples TRBV19 to TRBJ2-7; D may match TRBD1 or TRBD2 (5 bases each). Trimming removed 6 bases from V and 5 bases from J, with 14 bases in between. CDR3 size: 13 residues. Germline assignment: CDR1 LNHDA and CDR2 SQIVND (reference sequence). The CDR3 spells CASSRALGHEQYF. The CDR3 DNA sequence: TGTGCCAGTAGCCGAGCTTTGGGACACGAGCAGTACTTC.

The chain couples TRBV2 to TRBJ2-5, with TRBD2 matching 8 bases. Looked up from germline, CDR1 is SNHLY and CDR2 is FYNNEI. V shed 3 bases and J 1 base; nucleotides not matched to a gene: 10. The CDR3 has 17 amino acids. CDR3 amino acids: CASSDLQAGATQETQYF. The CDR3 nucleotides are TGTGCCAGCAGTGATTTACAAGCGGGGGCCACCCAAGAGACCCAGTACTTC.

The chain recombines TRBV11-2 with TRBJ1-3; 10 nucleotides align to TRBD1. CDR1 and CDR2 from the germline V gene are SGHAT and FQNNGV. The junction had 5 bases not matched to a gene; V was cut back by 5 bases and J by 4 bases. This CDR3 contains 15 residues. This chain's CDR3 is CASSAGQGSGNTIYF. In DNA form, the CDR3 reads TGTGCCAGCAGCGCGGGACAGGGGAGCGGAAACACCATATATTTT.

The J gene is TRBJ1-5, the V gene TRBV4-3, with D hard to call. V lost 8 bases and J 6 bases, leaving 17 bases between the germline ends. The germline V gene encodes CDR1 LGHNA and CDR2 YSLEER. The CDR3 has 14 amino acids. CDR3 DNA: TGCGCCAGCTCGGAATTCGGTTGGGTTCAGCCCCAGCATTTT. Encoded protein: CASSEFGWVQPQHF.

The chain uses TRBV5-8 and TRBJ2-2, with D perhaps TRBD1 (6 bases). V dropped 7 bases and J dropped 0 bases, with 10 bases sitting between them. The CDR3 runs 14 residues. In germline, CDR1 is SGHTS, CDR2 YDEGEE. The CDR3 nucleotides are TGTGCCAGCGGACAGAGTACGAACACCGGGGAGCTGTTTTTT. Translated: CASGQSTNTGELFF.

This chain connects TRBV3-1 (or the pseudogene TRBV3-2) to TRBJ2-7, with D unresolved. CDR3 length: 14 amino acids. V gave up 1 base and J gave up 5 bases, with 12 bases separating them. Germline CDR1 is LGHDT and CDR2 is YNNKEL (reference sequence). The DNA for the CDR3 is TGTGCCAGCAGCCAAGGACCCTTTGGGGACGAGCAGTACTTC. Protein sequence: CASSQGPFGDEQYF.

The V and J genes are TRBV24-1 and TRBJ1-2, with D tentatively TRBD1 (5 bases). Trimming left V 2 bases short and J 6 bases short, with 15 bases between. Germline values: CDR1 KGHDR, CDR2 SFDVKD. The CDR3 sequence is 15 residues long. The CDR3 here is CATSDYRGEGDGYTF. CDR3 bases: TGTGCCACCAGTGATTATCGGGGCGAAGGGGATGGCTACACCTTC.

The chain is built from TRBV9 and TRBJ1-1; 9 bases are a match to TRBD1. V shed 3 bases, J shed 5 bases, and the junction held 5 bases outside the gene matches. Germline loops: CDR1 SGDLS, CDR2 YYNGEE. CDR3 size: 14 residues. DNA for the CDR3: TGTGCCAGCAGCGCGGGACAGGGTCCGACTGAAGCTTTCTTT. This gives the protein CASSAGQGPTEAFF.

The gene calls are TRBV29-1 and TRBJ1-5; perhaps TRBD1 as D (5 bases). CDR1 SQVTM and CDR2 ANQGSEA come from the germline V gene. V was pared by 4 bases and J by 4 bases, with 11 bases between. The CDR3 runs 13 residues. CDR3 in DNA: TGCAGCGTTGGGGGGTCAGCTAATCAGCCCCAGCATTTT. This encodes CSVGGSANQPQHF.

The chain employs TRBV5-8 and TRBJ1-6, with TRBD1 as a possible D gene (5 bases). V dropped 5 bases and J dropped 6 bases, with 18 bases sitting between them. This CDR3 contains 16 residues. The germline gives CDR1 SGHTS, CDR2 YDEGEE. Here the CDR3 reads CASRRRTLDLNSPLHF. CDR3 in DNA: TGTGCCAGCAGAAGAAGGACACTCGACCTTAATTCACCCCTCCACTTT.

The chain is built from TRBV11-2 and TRBJ1-2; D ambiguous. Looked up from germline, CDR1 is SGHAT and CDR2 is FQNNGV. Trimming left V 5 bases short and J 0 bases short, with 7 bases between. The length of the CDR3 is 13 residues. The CDR3 spells CASSPLSNYGYTF. The CDR3, as DNA: TGTGCCAGCAGCCCCCTCTCTAACTATGGCTACACCTTC.

The rearrangement joins TRBV20-1 to TRBJ2-3; maybe TRBD1 (5 bases). The CDR3 extends over 11 amino acids. CDR1 DFQATT and CDR2 SNEGSKA come from the germline V gene (reference sequence). Between the trimmed V and J ends, which lost 6 bases and 7 bases, there was a span of 11 bases. In nucleotides, the CDR3 is TGCAGTGCCCCCAGGGATTATACGCAGTATTTT. Translation: CSAPRDYTQYF.

This CDR3 is CASSYPGLPYEQYF. CDR3 DNA: TGTGCCAGCAGTTACCCAGGGCTCCCCTACGAGCAGTACTTC. This chain links TRBV6-5 with TRBJ2-7, with D possibly being TRBD1 (5 bases). Germline lookup yields CDR1 MNHEY and CDR2 SVGAGI. Between the trimmed V and J ends, which lost 2 bases and 2 bases, there was a span of 10 bases. CDR3 length equals 14 residues.

The rearrangement uses TRBV29-1 and TRBJ2-1; no firm D call. The CDR3 contains 12 residues. Germline loops: CDR1 SQVTM, CDR2 ANQGSEA. V gave up 1 base and J gave up 8 bases, with 9 bases separating them. The CDR3 bases are TGCAGCGTTGAAGTCGGCCCCTATGAGCAGTTCTTC. It translates to CSVEVGPYEQFF.

This chain joins TRBV7-2 and TRBJ2-3, with 14 nucleotides matching TRBD2. The CDR3 consists of 17 residues. Germline values: CDR1 SGHTA, CDR2 FQGNSA. Trimming at V came to 2 bases and at J to 14 bases, leaving 15 bases not matched to a gene. The CDR3 protein is CASSLQAPGLAGVRRYF. The CDR3 DNA reads TGTGCCAGCAGCTTACAGGCTCCGGGACTAGCGGGGGTACGTCGGTATTTT.

The chain links TRBV9 to TRBJ2-1, with unresolved D. Germline-derived CDR1 and CDR2 are SGDLS and YYNGEE. The CDR3 totals 12 residues. The V end was cut by 4 bases, the J end by 9 bases, with 11 bases between. The CDR3 nucleotides read TGTGCCAGCAGCCCCCCAGGTGGTGAGCAGTTCTTC. Its translation is CASSPPGGEQFF.

The V gene is TRBV2, the J gene TRBJ1-2; TRBD1 is a possible D gene (6 bases). Germline CDR1 is SNHLY and CDR2 is FYNNEI. The CDR3 loop spans 14 amino acids. V lost 4 bases, J lost 4 bases, and 13 bases lay in between. DNA for the CDR3: TGTGCCAGCAGTGCTCTACAGGGAGGCTATGGCTACACCTTC. It encodes CASSALQGGYGYTF.

This clone was seen only a few times. The V and J genes are TRBV21-1 and TRBJ1-5; the table names TRBD1, a call not compared with the DNA. TRBV21-1 is a known pseudogene. This CDR3 region has 19 residues. The DNA for the CDR3 is TGTGCCAGCACCGAAAACAGGGGGGACGTAAAAGTTGACAGGCAGCCCCAGCATTTT. This encodes CASTENRGDVKVDRQPQHF.

CDR3 sequence reads: CASSDSQDSPLHF. CDR3 coding DNA: TGTGCCAGCTCAGACTCCCAGGATTCACCCCTCCACTTT. The chain links TRBV18 to TRBJ1-6; D is uncertain. The CDR3 totals 13 residues. Germline loops: CDR1 KGHSH, CDR2 LQKENI. V gave up 5 bases and J gave up 8 bases, with 10 bases separating them.

This clone has a single count. This rearrangement joins TRBV5-6 to TRBJ2-1; D uncertain. Germline CDR1 SGHDT, CDR2 YYEEEE. The CDR3 covers 11 residues. Trimming took 4 bases from V and 9 from J, leaving 8 bases between them. The CDR3 nucleotides read TGTGCCAGCAGCAAGTTCGGTGAGCAGTTCTTC. Amino acids: CASSKFGEQFF.

J is TRBJ2-7 and V is TRBV9; a weak D match, TRBD2 (5 bases). Trimming took off 0 bases at V and 4 bases at J, with 14 bases between the two ends. Germline V gene sequence: CDR1 SGDLS, CDR2 YYNGEE. This CDR3 comprises 15 residues. CDR3: CASSVAPAGGYEQYF. In DNA, the CDR3 is TGTGCCAGCAGCGTAGCTCCGGCGGGCGGGTACGAGCAGTACTTC.

The chain recombines TRBV6-5 with TRBJ2-7, with no clear D. V was clipped by 3 bases and J by 3 bases, with 15 bases between them. This CDR3 comprises 15 residues. Germline CDR1 and CDR2: MNHEY and SVGAGI. CDR3 nucleotide sequence: TGTGCCAGCAGTTATAACCAGCATTGGGACTACGAGCAGTACTTC. It translates to CASSYNQHWDYEQYF.

The V gene is TRBV7-3, the J gene TRBJ2-2; 8 nucleotides align to TRBD1. CDR1 SGHTA and CDR2 FQGTGA come from the germline V gene. V shed 6 bases, J shed 5 bases, and the junction held 5 bases outside the gene matches. The CDR3 spans 14 residues. The CDR3 loop is CASRSGQATGELFF. DNA of the CDR3: TGTGCCAGCAGGTCGGGACAGGCAACCGGGGAGCTGTTTTTT.

This chain uses TRBV3-1 (or the pseudogene TRBV3-2) with TRBJ2-5, with D possibly called TRBD1 or TRBD2 (5 bases each). The V end lost 0 bases, the J end lost 8 bases, and 13 bases lay between the germline ends. Germline CDR1 LGHDT, CDR2 YNNKEL (reference sequence). The CDR3 runs 14 residues. As DNA, the CDR3 is TGTGCCAGCAGCCAAGATGGGGCTAGCTTAACCCAGTACTTC. The encoded protein is CASSQDGASLTQYF.

The CDR3 sequence: CASRKRGRAYNEQFF. The CDR3 DNA follows: TGTGCCAGCAGAAAAAGGGGCAGAGCCTACAATGAGCAGTTCTTC. The chain couples TRBV11-2 to TRBJ2-1; a possible D gene is TRBD1 (5 bases). This CDR3 spans 15 amino acids. V was shortened by 6 bases and J by 2 bases, with 14 bases between the two germline ends. Germline-derived CDR1 and CDR2 are SGHAT and FQNNGV.